This T cell receptor beta chain was sequenced in a study of blood T cell repertoires in COVID-19. About the study: Whether acute or convalescent, the COVID-19 samples came from the United States, Italy and Spain.

Trimming stripped 2 bases from V and 7 bases from J, with 14 bases between. CDR1 is SGHTA and CDR2 is FQGTGA in the germline V gene. The CDR3 totals 14 residues. In the source study's methods: Counts of nucleated cells, estimated from reference gene primer amplification, were obtained. The repertoire was sequenced with immunoSEQ multiplex PCR; TCRdb's copy has only in-frame clones and lacks some. V and J calls and clone size follow that table, whereas D and trimming were derived from the DNA. This table holds around 210,000 clones, around nine tenths found once. The sequenced sample was peripheral blood. The TCR sequence derives from a man aged 45-60 years with COVID-19, enrolled during active disease. The chain recombines TRBV7-3 with TRBJ1-2; D remains unclear. The CDR3 bases are TGTGCCAGCAGCTTACAGGATAGGATCTTTGGCTACACCTTC. Its translation: CASSLQDRIFGYTF.